Following are 6 T cell receptor beta chains from one sample sequenced in a study of PD-L1 blockade in urothelial cancer. The protocol was immunoSEQ multiplex PCR, while the TCRdb copy is restricted to in-frame clones and leaves out a portion. The sample includes about 49,000 clones, about 85% of them seen just once. Sequencing used PBMCs, obtained around atezolizumab (anti-PD-L1) treatment. Source of these receptors: a man in his 60s with urothelial cancer.

V is TRBV5-6 and J is TRBJ1-4; the D gene is possibly TRBD1 (6 bases). V lost 4 bases to trimming and J lost 5 bases, with 15 bases between them. The length of the CDR3 is 15 residues. Germline loops: CDR1 SGHDT, CDR2 YYEEEE. CDR3 DNA sequence: TGTGCCAGCAGCGCTGCAGGGACACGGAATGAAAAACTGTTTTTT. Translating it yields CASSAAGTRNEKLFF.

This CDR3 reads CASSMRQGGTEAFF. In DNA form, the CDR3 reads TGTGCCAGTAGTATGAGGCAGGGAGGCACTGAAGCTTTCTTT. This rearrangement joins TRBV19 to TRBJ1-1; tentative D call: TRBD1 (5 bases). Trimming stripped 3 bases from V and 4 bases from J, with 12 bases between. The CDR3 has 14 amino acids. In germline, CDR1 is LNHDA, CDR2 SQIVND (reference sequence).

This clone was seen more than once but under ten times. The chain joins TRBV20-1 to TRBJ1-1; unclear D gene. Trimming took off 6 bases at V and 8 bases at J, with 10 bases between the two ends. Germline V lookup: CDR1 DFQATT, CDR2 SNEGSKA (reference sequence). This CDR3 contains 10 residues. The CDR3 here is CSAIREEAFF. The DNA of the CDR3 is TGCAGTGCCATACGGGAGGAAGCTTTCTTT.

V gene TRBV29-1 combines with J gene TRBJ1-1; D unclear. The CDR3 runs 13 residues. V lost 4 bases, J lost 2 bases, and 11 bases lay in between. Germline V CDR1 and CDR2: SQVTM, ANQGSEA. Here the CDR3 DNA reads TGCAGCGTTGGAAGCTTTTATAACACTGAAGCTTTCTTT. It specifies CSVGSFYNTEAFF.

The chain links TRBV10-2 to TRBJ1-5; D possibly corresponds to TRBD1 (5 bases). V was trimmed by 2 bases and J by 7 bases, leaving 9 bases between them. The length of the CDR3 is 13 residues. Germline V CDR1 and CDR2: WSHSY, SAAADI. The CDR3 here is CASSEAGRQPQHF. CDR3 DNA sequence: TGCGCCAGCAGTGAGGCAGGGAGGCAGCCCCAGCATTTT.

This clone counts as medium-sized (0.01 to 0.1%). This sequence joins TRBV27 and TRBJ1-5; D remains unclear. V was shortened by 6 bases and J by 6 bases, with 9 bases between the two germline ends. In germline, CDR1 is MNHEY, CDR2 SMNVEV (reference sequence). CDR3 length equals 12 residues. Written as DNA, the CDR3 is TGTGCCAGCAGGGGGAGCGGTCAGCCCCAGCATTTT. Its translation is CASRGSGQPQHF.